This T cell receptor (beta chain) appears in the sequencing data of a study of blood T cell repertoires in COVID-19. Overall study context: PBMCs, B-cell-depleted T cells, or T cells were the source of the cDNA or gDNA that made up the material.

This clone was seen only once. The data were produced by immunoSEQ multiplex PCR, yet TCRdb's version contains in-frame clones alone and is incomplete. Among tens of thousands of clones, 81% were seen once, and the ten largest hold approximately 22%. Germline V gene lookup returns CDR1 SGHVS and CDR2 FQNEAQ. CDR3 length: 15 amino acids. V gave up 6 bases and J gave up 1 base; unmatched junction bases: 8. The rearrangement joins TRBV7-8 to TRBJ1-1; 7 nucleotides agree with TRBD1. The source material was peripheral blood. The source is a woman aged 70-85 years with acute or convalescent COVID-19. The CDR3 here is CASRPRQGWNTEAFF. In nucleotides, the CDR3 is TGTGCCAGCAGACCTCGACAGGGATGGAACACTGAAGCTTTCTTT. Variable domain in full (rest from reference TRBV7-8 and TRBJ1-1): GAGVSQSPRYKVAKRGQDVALRCDPISGHVSLFWYQQALGQGPEFLTYFQNEAQLDKSGLPSDRFFAERPEGSVSTLKIQRTQQEDSAVYLCASRPRQGWNTEAFFGQGTRLTVV.